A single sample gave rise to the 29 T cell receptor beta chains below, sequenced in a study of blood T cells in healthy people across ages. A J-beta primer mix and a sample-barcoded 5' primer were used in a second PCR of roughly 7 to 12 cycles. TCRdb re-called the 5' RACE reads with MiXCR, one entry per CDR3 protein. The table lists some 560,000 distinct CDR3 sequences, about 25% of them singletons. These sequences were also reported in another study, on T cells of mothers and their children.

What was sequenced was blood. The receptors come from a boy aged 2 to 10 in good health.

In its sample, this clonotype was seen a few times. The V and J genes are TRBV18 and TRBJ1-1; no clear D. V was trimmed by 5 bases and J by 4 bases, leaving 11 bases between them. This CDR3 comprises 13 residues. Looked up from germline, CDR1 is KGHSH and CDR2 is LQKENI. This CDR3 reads CASSIIPGTEAFF. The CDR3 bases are TGTGCCAGCTCAATCATCCCAGGCACTGAAGCTTTCTTT.

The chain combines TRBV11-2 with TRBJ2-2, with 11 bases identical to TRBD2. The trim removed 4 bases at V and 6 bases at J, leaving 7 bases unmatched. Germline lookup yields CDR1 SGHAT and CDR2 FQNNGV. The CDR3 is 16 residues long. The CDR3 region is CASSSTSGIKAGELFF. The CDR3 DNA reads TGTGCCAGCAGCTCGACTAGCGGGATTAAGGCCGGGGAGCTGTTTTTT.

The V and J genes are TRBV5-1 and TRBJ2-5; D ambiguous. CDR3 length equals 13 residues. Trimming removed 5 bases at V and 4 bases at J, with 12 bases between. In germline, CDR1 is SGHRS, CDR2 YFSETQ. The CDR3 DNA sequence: TGCGCCAGCAGACGGGCTAGAGGAGAGACCCAGTACTTC. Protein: CASRRARGETQYF.

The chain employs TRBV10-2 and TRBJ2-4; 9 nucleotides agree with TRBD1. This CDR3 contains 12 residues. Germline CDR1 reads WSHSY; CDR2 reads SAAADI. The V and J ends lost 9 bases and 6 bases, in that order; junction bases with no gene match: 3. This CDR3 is CASGQGLNIQYF. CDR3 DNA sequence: TGCGCCAGTGGACAGGGGTTAAACATTCAGTACTTC.

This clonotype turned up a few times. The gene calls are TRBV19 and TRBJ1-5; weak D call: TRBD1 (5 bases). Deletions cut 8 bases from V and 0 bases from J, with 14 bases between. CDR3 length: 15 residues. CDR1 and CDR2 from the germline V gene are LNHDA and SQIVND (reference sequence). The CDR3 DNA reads TGTGCCAGTCTCCGGGACCGAAATAGCAATCAGCCCCAGCATTTT. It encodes CASLRDRNSNQPQHF.

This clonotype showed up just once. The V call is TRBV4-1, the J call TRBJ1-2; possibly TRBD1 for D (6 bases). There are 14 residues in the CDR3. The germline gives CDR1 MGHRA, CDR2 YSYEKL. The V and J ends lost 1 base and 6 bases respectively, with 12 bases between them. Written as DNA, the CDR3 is TGCGCCAGCAGCCAAGCGGGGACAAAGAATGGCTACACCTTC. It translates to CASSQAGTKNGYTF.

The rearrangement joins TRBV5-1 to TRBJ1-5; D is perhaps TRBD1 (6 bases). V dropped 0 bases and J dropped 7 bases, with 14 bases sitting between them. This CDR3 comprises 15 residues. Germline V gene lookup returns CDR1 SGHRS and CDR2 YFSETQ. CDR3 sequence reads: CASSLAAGAGQPQHF. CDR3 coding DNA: TGCGCCAGCAGCTTGGCCGCGGGGGCGGGCCAGCCCCAGCATTTT. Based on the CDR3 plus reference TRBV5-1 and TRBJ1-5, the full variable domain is KAGVTQTPRYLIKTRGQQVTLSCSPISGHRSVSWYQQTPGQGLQFLFEYFSETQRNKGNFPGRFSGRQFSNSRSEMNVSTLELGDSALYLCASSLAAGAGQPQHFGDGTRLSIL.

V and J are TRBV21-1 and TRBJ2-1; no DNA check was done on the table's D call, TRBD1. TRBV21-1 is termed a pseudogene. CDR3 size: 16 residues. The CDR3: CASSKDSPGANNEQFF. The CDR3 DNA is TGTGCCAGCAGCAAAGACTCGCCAGGGGCTAACAATGAGCAGTTCTTC.

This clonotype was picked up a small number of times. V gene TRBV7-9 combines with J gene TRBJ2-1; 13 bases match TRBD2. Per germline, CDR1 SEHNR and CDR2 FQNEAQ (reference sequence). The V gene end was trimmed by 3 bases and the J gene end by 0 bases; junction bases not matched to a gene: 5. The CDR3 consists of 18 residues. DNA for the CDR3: TGTGCCAGCAGCTTCCCGACTAGCGGGAGGAGCTCCTACAATGAGCAGTTCTTC. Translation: CASSFPTSGRSSYNEQFF.

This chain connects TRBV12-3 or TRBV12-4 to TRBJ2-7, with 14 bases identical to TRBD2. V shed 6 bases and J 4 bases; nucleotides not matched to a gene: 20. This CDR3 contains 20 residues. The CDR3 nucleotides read TGTGCCAGCAGCCTTGCATTGCGAGTGGGACTAGCGGGAGTTTATTACGAGCAGTACTTC. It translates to CASSLALRVGLAGVYYEQYF.

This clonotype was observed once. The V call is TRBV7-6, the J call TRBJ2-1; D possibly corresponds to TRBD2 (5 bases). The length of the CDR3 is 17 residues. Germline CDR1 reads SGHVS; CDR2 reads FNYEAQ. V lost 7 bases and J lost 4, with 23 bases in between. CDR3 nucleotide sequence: TGTGCCAGCACCACAAACACCGGGAAACCTAAATACAATGAGCAGTTCTTC. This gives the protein CASTTNTGKPKYNEQFF.

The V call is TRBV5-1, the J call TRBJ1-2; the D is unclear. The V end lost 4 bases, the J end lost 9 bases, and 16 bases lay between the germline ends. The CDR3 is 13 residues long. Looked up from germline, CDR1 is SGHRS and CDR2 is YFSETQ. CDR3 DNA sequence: TGCGCCAGCAGCCCGGATAATGGCTCACGCTACACCTTC. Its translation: CASSPDNGSRYTF.

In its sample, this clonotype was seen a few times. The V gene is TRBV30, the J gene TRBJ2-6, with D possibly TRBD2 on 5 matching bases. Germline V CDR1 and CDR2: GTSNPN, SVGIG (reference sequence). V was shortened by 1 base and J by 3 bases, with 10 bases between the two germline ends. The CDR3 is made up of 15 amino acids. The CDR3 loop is CAWSDGVGGANVLTF. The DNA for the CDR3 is TGTGCCTGGAGTGACGGGGTCGGTGGGGCCAACGTCCTGACTTTC. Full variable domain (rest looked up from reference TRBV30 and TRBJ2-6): SQTIHQWPATLVQPVGSPLSLECTVEGTSNPNLYWYRQAAGRGLQLLFYSVGIGQISSEVPQNLSASRPQDRQFILSSKKLLLSDSGFYLCAWSDGVGGANVLTFGAGSRLTVL.

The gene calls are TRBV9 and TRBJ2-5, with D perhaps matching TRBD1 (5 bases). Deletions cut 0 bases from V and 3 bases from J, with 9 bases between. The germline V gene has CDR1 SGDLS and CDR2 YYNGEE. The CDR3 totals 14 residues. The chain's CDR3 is CASSVGQGEETQYF. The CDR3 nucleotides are TGTGCCAGCAGCGTAGGTCAGGGCGAAGAGACCCAGTACTTC.

The CDR3 region is CATSSLGSYQETQYF. As DNA, the CDR3 is TGTGCCACCAGCAGTCTCGGATCGTACCAAGAGACCCAGTACTTC. The chain recombines TRBV15 with TRBJ2-5; D uncertain. CDR3 length equals 15 residues. The V gene's germline CDR1 is LNHNV and CDR2 YYDKDF (reference sequence). With 3 bases removed from V and 0 bases from J, the gap between germline ends came to 11 bases. The whole variable domain, remainder taken from reference TRBV15 and TRBJ2-5, is DAMVIQNPRYQVTQFGKPVTLSCSQTLNHNVMYWYQQKSSQAPKLLFHYYDKDFNNEADTPDNFQSRRPNTSFCFLDIRSPGLGDTAMYLCATSSLGSYQETQYFGPGTRLLVL.

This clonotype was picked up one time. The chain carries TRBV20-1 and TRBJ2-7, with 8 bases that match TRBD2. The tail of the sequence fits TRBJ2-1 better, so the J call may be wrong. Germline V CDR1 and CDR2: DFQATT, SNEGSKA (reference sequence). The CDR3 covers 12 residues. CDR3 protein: CSASSAGEEQFF. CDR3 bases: TGCAGTGCTAGTTCAGCGGGAGAAGAGCAGTTCTTC.

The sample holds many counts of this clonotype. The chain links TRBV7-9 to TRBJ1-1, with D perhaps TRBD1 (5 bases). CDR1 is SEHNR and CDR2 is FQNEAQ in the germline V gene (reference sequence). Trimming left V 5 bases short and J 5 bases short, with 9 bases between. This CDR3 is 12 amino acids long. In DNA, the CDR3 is TGTGCCAGCAGCCGTGGGGGTACTGAAGCTTTCTTT. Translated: CASSRGGTEAFF.

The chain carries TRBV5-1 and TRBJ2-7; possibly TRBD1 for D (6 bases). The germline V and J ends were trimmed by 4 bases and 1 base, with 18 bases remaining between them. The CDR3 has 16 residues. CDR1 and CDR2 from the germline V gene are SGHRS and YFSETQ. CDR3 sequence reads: CASSPVTGTPSYEQYF. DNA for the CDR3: TGCGCCAGCAGCCCTGTCACCGGGACACCTTCCTACGAGCAGTACTTC.

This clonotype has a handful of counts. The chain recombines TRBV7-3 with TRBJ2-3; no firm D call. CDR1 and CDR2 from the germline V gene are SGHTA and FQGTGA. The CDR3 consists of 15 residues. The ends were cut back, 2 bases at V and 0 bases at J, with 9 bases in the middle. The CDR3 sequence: CASSLRGSSTDTQYF. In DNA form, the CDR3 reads TGTGCCAGCAGCTTACGTGGCTCTAGCACAGATACGCAGTATTTT.

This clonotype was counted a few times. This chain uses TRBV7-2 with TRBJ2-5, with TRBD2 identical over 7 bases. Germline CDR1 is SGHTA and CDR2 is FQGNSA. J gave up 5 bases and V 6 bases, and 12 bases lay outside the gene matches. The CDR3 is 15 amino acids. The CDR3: CASSKAGRGEETQYF. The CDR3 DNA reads TGTGCCAGCAGTAAAGCGGGACGGGGGGAGGAGACCCAGTACTTC.

CDR3: CASSLRKEKLFF. Here the CDR3 DNA reads TGTGCCAGCAGTTTGCGTAAAGAAAAACTGTTTTTT. V and J are TRBV12-3 or TRBV12-4 and TRBJ1-4; D is uncertain. The CDR3 loop spans 12 amino acids. Trimming removed 3 bases at V and 8 bases at J, with 7 bases between.

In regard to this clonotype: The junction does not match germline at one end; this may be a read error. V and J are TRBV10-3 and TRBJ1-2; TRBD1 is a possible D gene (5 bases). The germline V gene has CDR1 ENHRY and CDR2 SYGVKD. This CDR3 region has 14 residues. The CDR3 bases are TGTGCCATCACCCTAAACAGGACCGGTGGTGGCCACACCTTC. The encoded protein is CAITLNRTGGGHTF.

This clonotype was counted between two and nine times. In nucleotides, the CDR3 is TGTGCCAGCAGCCGGGATATTAACATGAACACTGAAGCTTTCTTT. This sequence encodes CASSRDINMNTEAFF. V and J are TRBV2 and TRBJ1-1; D unclear. Per germline, CDR1 SNHLY and CDR2 FYNNEI. With 6 bases removed from V and 0 bases from J, the gap between germline ends came to 14 bases. CDR3 length: 15 residues.

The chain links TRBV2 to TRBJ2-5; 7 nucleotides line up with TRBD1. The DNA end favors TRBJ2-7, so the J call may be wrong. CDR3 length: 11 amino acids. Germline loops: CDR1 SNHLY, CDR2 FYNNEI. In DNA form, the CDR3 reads TGTGCCGGCACAGGGGACTACGAGCAGTACTTC. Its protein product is CAGTGDYEQYF.

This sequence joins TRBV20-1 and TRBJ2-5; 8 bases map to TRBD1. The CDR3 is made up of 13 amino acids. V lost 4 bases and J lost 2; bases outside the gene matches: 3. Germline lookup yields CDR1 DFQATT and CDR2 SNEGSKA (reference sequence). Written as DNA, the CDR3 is TGCAGTGCTATCGGGACAGGACAAGAGACCCAGTACTTC. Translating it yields CSAIGTGQETQYF.

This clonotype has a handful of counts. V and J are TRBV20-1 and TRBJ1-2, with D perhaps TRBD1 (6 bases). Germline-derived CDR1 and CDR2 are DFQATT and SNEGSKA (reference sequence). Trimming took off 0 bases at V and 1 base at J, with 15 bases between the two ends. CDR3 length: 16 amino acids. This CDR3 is CSAREGAGDLNYGYTF. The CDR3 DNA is TGCAGTGCTAGAGAGGGGGCCGGGGACCTTAACTATGGCTACACCTTC.

CDR3: CATSSGQGPYNEQFF. The CDR3 coding sequence is TGTGCCACCAGCAGCGGACAGGGCCCCTACAATGAGCAGTTCTTC. The chain employs TRBV15 and TRBJ2-1, with 8 bases aligning to TRBD1. The J segment lost 2 bases and the V segment lost 3 bases, leaving 3 bases of the junction unmatched. The CDR3 runs 15 residues. CDR1 and CDR2 from the germline V gene are LNHNV and YYDKDF (reference sequence).

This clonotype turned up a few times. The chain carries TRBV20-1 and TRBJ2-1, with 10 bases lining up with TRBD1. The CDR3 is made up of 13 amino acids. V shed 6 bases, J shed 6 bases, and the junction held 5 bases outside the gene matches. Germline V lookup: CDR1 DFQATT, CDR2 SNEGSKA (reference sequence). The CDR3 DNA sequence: TGCAGTGCGAGACAGGGGGCCCTCAATGAGCAGTTCTTC. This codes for CSARQGALNEQFF.

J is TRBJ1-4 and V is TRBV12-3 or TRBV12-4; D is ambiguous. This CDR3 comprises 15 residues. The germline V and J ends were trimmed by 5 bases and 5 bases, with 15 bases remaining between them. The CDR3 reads CASSPQGHMNEKLFF. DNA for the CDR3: TGTGCCAGCAGTCCCCAAGGGCATATGAATGAAAAACTGTTTTTT.